The 7 T cell receptor beta chains below all came from one sample that was sequenced in a study of neurological immune-mediated disorders. MiXCR, run by TCRdb on the 5' RACE reads, gives a single entry per CDR3 protein. The sample gives 70,000 to 90,000 distinct CDR3 sequences, about 5% of which show up once; 2% to 2.5% is in the top ten. The sequencing input was PBMCs. The origin of the receptors is a woman in her thirties with multiple sclerosis.

This clonotype was detected many times. The chain links TRBV5-1 to TRBJ1-5; TRBD1 agrees at 7 bases. This CDR3 contains 14 residues. Germline CDR1 reads SGHRS; CDR2 reads YFSETQ. V trimming: 4 bases; J trimming: 5 bases; junction bases outside the gene matches: 6. CDR3 DNA: TGCGCCAGCAGCCCAGGGACAGCTGATCAGCCCCAGCATTTT. This codes for CASSPGTADQPQHF.

The rearrangement uses TRBV4-1 and TRBJ2-7, with TRBD2 as a possible D gene (5 bases). Germline V gene data show CDR1 as MGHRA and CDR2 as YSYEKL. The CDR3 spans 14 residues. V was pared by 0 bases and J by 4 bases, with 10 bases between. This chain's CDR3 is CASSQDMGEYEQYV. In nucleotides, the CDR3 is TGCGCCAGCAGCCAAGATATGGGAGAATACGAGCAGTACGTC.

The CDR3 DNA sequence: TGCGCCAGCAGCTACTCCGGGTCTAACTATGGCTACACCTTC. Residues: CASSYSGSNYGYTF. The rearrangement joins TRBV5-1 to TRBJ1-2; D not resolved. This CDR3 has 14 amino acids. In germline, CDR1 is SGHRS, CDR2 YFSETQ. Trimming shortened V by 3 bases and J by 0 bases, and 9 bases separated the two germline ends.

This clonotype was found many times. This rearrangement joins TRBV4-2 to TRBJ2-1; 7 bases agree with TRBD2. Per germline, CDR1 LGHNA and CDR2 YNFKEQ. This CDR3 comprises 17 residues. With 0 bases clipped from V and 2 bases from J, the junction kept 7 bases outside the gene matches. The CDR3 bases are TGTGCCAGCAGCCAAGATAGGGCAGGACTAGCCTACAATGAGCAGTTCTTC. It is translated as CASSQDRAGLAYNEQFF.

This clonotype was seen repeatedly, ten times or more. This chain connects TRBV5-1 to TRBJ2-2, with 7 bases matching TRBD1. CDR1 SGHRS and CDR2 YFSETQ come from the germline V gene. This CDR3 spans 15 amino acids. With 2 bases clipped from V and 6 bases from J, the junction kept 7 bases outside the gene matches. The CDR3, as DNA: TGCGCCAGCAGCTTACAGGGGCTGGCGTCCGGGGAGCTGTTTTTT. Its protein product is CASSLQGLASGELFF.

The V gene is TRBV7-8, the J gene TRBJ1-4, with D perhaps matching TRBD1 (5 bases). This CDR3 contains 16 residues. Germline CDR1 SGHVS, CDR2 FQNEAQ. The V end was cut by 5 bases, the J end by 5 bases, with 18 bases between. CDR3 amino acids: CASSPRRDGWNEKLFF. In nucleotides, the CDR3 is TGTGCCAGCAGCCCGAGGCGGGACGGATGGAATGAAAAACTGTTTTTT.

At least ten counts were recorded for this clonotype. J is TRBJ1-5 and V is TRBV5-1, with 11 nucleotides matching TRBD1. The CDR3 runs to 16 residues. V shed 4 bases, J shed 9 bases, and the junction held 12 bases outside the gene matches. Per the germline V gene, CDR1 is SGHRS and CDR2 is YFSETQ. The CDR3 DNA reads as TGCGCCAGCAGCCCGGGGACAGGGGGTAGGAGCGGGCCCCAGCATTTT. Amino acids: CASSPGTGGRSGPQHF.